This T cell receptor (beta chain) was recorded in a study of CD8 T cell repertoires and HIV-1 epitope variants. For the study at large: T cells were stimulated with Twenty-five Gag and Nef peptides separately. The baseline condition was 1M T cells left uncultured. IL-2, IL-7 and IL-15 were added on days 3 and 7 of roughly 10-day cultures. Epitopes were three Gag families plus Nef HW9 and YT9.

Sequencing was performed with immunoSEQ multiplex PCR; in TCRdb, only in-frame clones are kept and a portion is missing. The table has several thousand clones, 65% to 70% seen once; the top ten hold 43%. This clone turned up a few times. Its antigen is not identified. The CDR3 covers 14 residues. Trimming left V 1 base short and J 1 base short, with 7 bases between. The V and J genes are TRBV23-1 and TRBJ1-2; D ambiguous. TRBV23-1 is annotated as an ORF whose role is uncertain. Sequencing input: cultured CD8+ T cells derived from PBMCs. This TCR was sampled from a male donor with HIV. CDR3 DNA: TGCGCCAGCAGTCAATGGAGGCTTAACTATGGCTACACCTTC. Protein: CASSQWRLNYGYTF.